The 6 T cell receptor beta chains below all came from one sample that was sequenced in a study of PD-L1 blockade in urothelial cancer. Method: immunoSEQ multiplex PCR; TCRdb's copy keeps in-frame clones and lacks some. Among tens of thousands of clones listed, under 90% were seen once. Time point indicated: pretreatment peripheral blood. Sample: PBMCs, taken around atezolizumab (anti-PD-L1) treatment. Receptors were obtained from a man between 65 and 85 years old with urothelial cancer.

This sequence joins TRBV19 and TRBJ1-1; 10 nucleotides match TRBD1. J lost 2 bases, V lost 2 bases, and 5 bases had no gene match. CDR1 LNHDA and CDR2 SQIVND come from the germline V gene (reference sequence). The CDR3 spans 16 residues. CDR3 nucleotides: TGTGCCAGTAGTATAACGGACAGGGGGGAAAACACTGAAGCTTTCTTT. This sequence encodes CASSITDRGENTEAFF. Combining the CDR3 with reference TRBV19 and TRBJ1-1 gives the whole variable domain DGGITQSPKYLFRKEGQNVTLSCEQNLNHDAMYWYRQDPGQGLRLIYYSQIVNDFQKGDIAEGYSVSREKKESFPLTVTSAQKNPTAFYLCASSITDRGENTEAFFGQGTRLTVV.

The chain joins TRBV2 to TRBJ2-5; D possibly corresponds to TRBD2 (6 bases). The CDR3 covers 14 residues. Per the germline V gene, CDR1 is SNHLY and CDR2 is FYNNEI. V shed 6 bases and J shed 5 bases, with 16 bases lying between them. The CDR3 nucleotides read TGTGCCAGCAGACGCCCGGGGGACGGGGAGACCCAGTACTTC. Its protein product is CASRRPGDGETQYF.

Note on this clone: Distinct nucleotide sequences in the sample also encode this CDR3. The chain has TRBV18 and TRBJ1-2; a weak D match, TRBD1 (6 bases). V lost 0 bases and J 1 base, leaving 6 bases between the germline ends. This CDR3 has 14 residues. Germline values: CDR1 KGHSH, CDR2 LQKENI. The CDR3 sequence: CASSPPDSNYGYTF. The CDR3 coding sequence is TGTGCCAGCTCACCACCGGACAGTAACTATGGCTACACCTTC. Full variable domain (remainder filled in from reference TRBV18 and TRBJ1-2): NAGVMQNPRHLVRRRGQEARLRCSPMKGHSHVYWYRQLPEEGLKFMVYLQKENIIDESGMPKERFSAEFPKEGPSILRIQQVVRGDSAAYFCASSPPDSNYGYTFGSGTRLTVV.

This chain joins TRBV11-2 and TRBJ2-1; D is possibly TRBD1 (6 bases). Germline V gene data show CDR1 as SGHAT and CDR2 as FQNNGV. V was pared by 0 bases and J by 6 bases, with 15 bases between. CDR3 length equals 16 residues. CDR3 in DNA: TGTGCCAGCAGCTTAGAAGTGGGGGCGCGGGCCAATGAGCAGTTCTTC. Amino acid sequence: CASSLEVGARANEQFF.

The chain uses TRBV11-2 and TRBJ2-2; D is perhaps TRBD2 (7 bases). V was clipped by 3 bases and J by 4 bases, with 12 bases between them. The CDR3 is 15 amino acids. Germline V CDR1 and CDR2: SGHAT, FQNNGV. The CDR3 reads CASSLVRGGTGELFF. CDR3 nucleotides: TGTGCCAGCAGCTTGGTTAGGGGGGGCACCGGGGAGCTGTTTTTT. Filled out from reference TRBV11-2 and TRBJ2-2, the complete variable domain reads EAGVAQSPRYKIIEKRQSVAFWCNPISGHATLYWYQQILGQGPKLLIQFQNNGVVDDSQLPKDRFSAERLKGVDSTLKIQPAKLEDSAVYLCASSLVRGGTGELFFGEGSRLTVL.

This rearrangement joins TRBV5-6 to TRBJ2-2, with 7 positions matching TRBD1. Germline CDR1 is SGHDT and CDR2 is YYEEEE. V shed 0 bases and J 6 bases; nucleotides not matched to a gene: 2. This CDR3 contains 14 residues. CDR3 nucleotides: TGTGCCAGCAGCTTGGACAGGGGATCCGGGGAGCTGTTTTTT. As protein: CASSLDRGSGELFF.